A selection of T cell receptor beta chains follows, all from one sample in a study of OX40 agonist ivuxolimab in advanced cancers. Sequenced by immunoSEQ multiplex PCR; TCRdb stores in-frame clones only, minus some. The top ten hold roughly 0.92% of the sample, which has roughly 34,000 clones, more than 70% seen once. This sample comprised CD4+ or CD8+ T cells sorted from blood, obtained in a trial of the OX40 agonist ivuxolimab. These receptors were taken from an adult with an advanced solid tumor such as melanoma, head and neck, liver or kidney cancer. The CDR3 runs from the conserved cysteine through the conserved F or W. D genes are given only for firm matches. Only some rows state a clone size, as once, few, many or a class for expanded clones.

v_gene: TRBV28; j_gene: TRBJ1-4; abundance: .; d_gene: TRBD1; CDR3aa: CASRPSQGIDEKLFF
v_gene: TRBV21-1; j_gene: TRBJ1-4; abundance: .; d_gene: .; CDR3aa: CASSGNRATNEKLFF
v_gene: TRBV7-9; j_gene: TRBJ2-1; abundance: .; d_gene: .; CDR3aa: CASSRTVSVSYNEQFF
v_gene: TRBV27; j_gene: TRBJ1-5; abundance: .; d_gene: .; CDR3aa: CASSPSNQPQHF
v_gene: TRBV9; j_gene: TRBJ2-1; abundance: .; d_gene: TRBD1; CDR3aa: CASSVAGTGFHEQFF
v_gene: TRBV11-2; j_gene: TRBJ1-3; abundance: .; d_gene: .; CDR3aa: CASTLMWSGNTIYF
v_gene: TRBV28; j_gene: TRBJ2-3; abundance: .; d_gene: TRBD2; CDR3aa: CASIAGARDTQYF
v_gene: TRBV2; j_gene: TRBJ1-1; abundance: .; d_gene: .; CDR3aa: CASSPPTPRNTEAFF
v_gene: TRBV6-1; j_gene: TRBJ2-7; abundance: .; d_gene: TRBD1; CDR3aa: CATERDRGWEQYF
v_gene: TRBV5-6; j_gene: TRBJ2-6; abundance: .; d_gene: .; CDR3aa: CASSPPGQGPPGANVLTF
v_gene: TRBV9; j_gene: TRBJ1-2; abundance: once; d_gene: .; CDR3aa: CASSDGPTENGYTF
v_gene: TRBV5-1; j_gene: TRBJ2-5; abundance: .; d_gene: TRBD2; CDR3aa: CASSLSGGQSETQYF
v_gene: TRBV2; j_gene: TRBJ1-1; abundance: .; d_gene: .; CDR3aa: CASSERTVNTEAFF
v_gene: TRBV6-5; j_gene: TRBJ2-1; abundance: .; d_gene: .; CDR3aa: CASSYEGPYYNEQFF
v_gene: TRBV29-1; j_gene: TRBJ2-1; abundance: .; d_gene: .; CDR3aa: CSVSGSPGGGSEQFF
v_gene: TRBV10-1; j_gene: TRBJ2-1; abundance: .; d_gene: TRBD2; CDR3aa: CASSETSGWGEQFF
v_gene: TRBV7-9; j_gene: TRBJ1-2; abundance: .; d_gene: .; CDR3aa: CASSLSGRANYGYTF
v_gene: TRBV18; j_gene: TRBJ1-2; abundance: .; d_gene: TRBD1; CDR3aa: CASSPQNPGQHYTF
v_gene: TRBV5-1; j_gene: TRBJ2-2; abundance: .; d_gene: .; CDR3aa: CASRETGELFF
v_gene: TRBV5-1; j_gene: TRBJ2-5; abundance: .; d_gene: .; CDR3aa: CASSLGSGQETQYF
v_gene: TRBV4-3; j_gene: TRBJ1-2; abundance: .; d_gene: TRBD1; CDR3aa: CASSHRQGGGNYGYTF
v_gene: TRBV5-1; j_gene: TRBJ1-1; abundance: .; d_gene: .; CDR3aa: CASSPNRVGSTEAFF
v_gene: TRBV19; j_gene: TRBJ1-5; abundance: .; d_gene: .; CDR3aa: CASSMNFGVNSNQPQHF
v_gene: TRBV19; j_gene: TRBJ2-7; abundance: .; d_gene: .; CDR3aa: CASSIQARAVEQYF
v_gene: TRBV5-1; j_gene: TRBJ1-2; abundance: .; d_gene: .; CDR3aa: CASSLLDNYGYTF
v_gene: TRBV5-4; j_gene: TRBJ2-7; abundance: .; d_gene: .; CDR3aa: CASSSVLGQSYEQYF
v_gene: TRBV18; j_gene: TRBJ1-1; abundance: .; d_gene: TRBD1; CDR3aa: CASKKPTGGNTEAFF
v_gene: TRBV10-3; j_gene: TRBJ2-7; abundance: .; d_gene: TRBD1; CDR3aa: CAISSGTGFSYEQYF
v_gene: TRBV28; j_gene: TRBJ1-2; abundance: .; d_gene: .; CDR3aa: CASSLGRKGGYTF
v_gene: TRBV15; j_gene: TRBJ2-5; abundance: few; d_gene: .; CDR3aa: CATSRGSGETQYF
v_gene: TRBV12-2; j_gene: TRBJ2-1; abundance: .; d_gene: .; CDR3aa: CASRFPPGPKFYNEQFF
v_gene: TRBV7-3; j_gene: TRBJ2-5; abundance: .; d_gene: TRBD2; CDR3aa: CASSRSSGGQETQYF
v_gene: TRBV7-9; j_gene: TRBJ2-7; abundance: .; d_gene: .; CDR3aa: CASSLMIYEQYF
v_gene: TRBV19; j_gene: TRBJ2-5; abundance: .; d_gene: .; CDR3aa: CASSPGTQETQYF
v_gene: TRBV27; j_gene: TRBJ2-7; abundance: .; d_gene: .; CDR3aa: CASNGGSPYEQYF
v_gene: TRBV6-1; j_gene: TRBJ1-3; abundance: .; d_gene: .; CDR3aa: CAGTRVSSGNTIYF
v_gene: TRBV7-9; j_gene: TRBJ2-2; abundance: .; d_gene: TRBD2; CDR3aa: CASSRPISGSDTGELFF
v_gene: TRBV11-2; j_gene: TRBJ2-1; abundance: .; d_gene: TRBD2; CDR3aa: CASSLRLAGVRGEQFF
v_gene: TRBV14; j_gene: TRBJ2-4; abundance: .; d_gene: .; CDR3aa: CASSQGGANIQYF
v_gene: TRBV30; j_gene: TRBJ2-3; abundance: .; d_gene: .; CDR3aa: CAWSGGRVATDTQYF
v_gene: TRBV6-6; j_gene: TRBJ1-5; abundance: once; d_gene: TRBD1; CDR3aa: CASSYSIGRGEQPQHF
v_gene: TRBV6-5; j_gene: TRBJ1-2; abundance: .; d_gene: TRBD1; CDR3aa: CASSYSGGQGGGYTF
v_gene: TRBV7-3; j_gene: TRBJ2-2; abundance: .; d_gene: .; CDR3aa: CASSLRGSGELFF
v_gene: TRBV5-1; j_gene: TRBJ1-5; abundance: .; d_gene: TRBD1; CDR3aa: CASSLTGQDPPQHF
v_gene: TRBV28; j_gene: TRBJ1-4; abundance: .; d_gene: TRBD1; CDR3aa: CASSFNGQGFNEKLFF
v_gene: TRBV7-2; j_gene: TRBJ2-1; abundance: .; d_gene: TRBD2; CDR3aa: CASSPLLAGGSNEQFF